This passage covers 23 T cell receptor beta chains from one sample sequenced in a study of T cells after yellow fever vaccination. TCRdb itself ran the 5' RACE reads through MiXCR, one entry per CDR3 protein. The table shows more than 110,000 distinct CDR3 sequences, with about 6.9% occurring only once. Sequenced here: CD4+ T cells sorted from PBMCs, sampled 10 days after the yellow fever booster vaccination. These receptors all come from a man aged 25-40 years who received the YFV17D yellow fever vaccine.

This clonotype was counted many times. V usage is TRBV6-1 and J usage is TRBJ1-5; 9 bases fit TRBD1. The germline V gene encodes CDR1 MNHNS and CDR2 SASEGT. The CDR3 has 12 residues. Germline trimming cut 10 bases from V and 5 bases from J; bases unmatched to any gene: 3. DNA for the CDR3: TGTGCCACGGACAGGGGTGATCAGCCCCAGCATTTT. Its protein product is CATDRGDQPQHF.

This clonotype was observed a handful of times. The rearrangement uses TRBV20-1 and TRBJ1-1; 7 positions agree with TRBD1. V was clipped by 7 bases and J by 5 bases; unmatched bases: 10. Germline CDR1 reads DFQATT; CDR2 reads SNEGSKA (reference sequence). This CDR3 has 13 residues. The CDR3 sequence is CSVNQGVGTEAFF. The CDR3, as DNA: TGCAGTGTTAACCAGGGGGTAGGAACTGAAGCTTTCTTT.

In this sample, this clonotype turned up a few times. This chain uses TRBV11-2 with TRBJ2-4, with D maybe TRBD2 (5 bases). V lost 5 bases, J lost 7 bases, and 15 bases lay in between. Germline loops: CDR1 SGHAT, CDR2 FQNNGV. This CDR3 is 14 amino acids long. This CDR3 reads CASSPLAEGNIQYF. CDR3 sequence (DNA): TGTGCCAGCAGCCCCCTAGCCGAAGGGAACATTCAGTACTTC.

This clonotype was counted between two and nine times. The chain recombines TRBV7-2 with TRBJ2-7; 8 bases align to TRBD1. This CDR3 is built from 15 residues. Germline V CDR1 and CDR2: SGHTA, FQGNSA. V shed 1 base and J 6 bases; nucleotides not matched to a gene: 8. This CDR3 is CASSLGRQGAREQYF. The DNA for the CDR3 is TGTGCCAGCAGCTTAGGTCGGCAGGGGGCGCGCGAGCAGTACTTC.

This clonotype was seen at least ten times. The chain uses TRBV28 and TRBJ2-1; TRBD2 matches at 7 bases. Germline CDR1 and CDR2: MDHEN and SYDVKM. Losses at the gene ends were 11 bases for V and 2 bases for J; bases not matched to a gene: 3. CDR3 length equals 12 residues. CDR3 nucleotide sequence: TGTGCCGCGAGCGGGACCTACAATGAGCAGTTCTTC. This codes for CAASGTYNEQFF. The whole variable domain, remainder taken from reference TRBV28 and TRBJ2-1, is DVKVTQSSRYLVKRTGEKVFLECVQDMDHENMFWYRQDPGLGLRLIYFSYDVKMKEKGDIPEGYSVSREKKERFSLILESASTNQTSMYLCAASGTYNEQFFGPGTRLTVL.

This clonotype was seen many times. The chain has TRBV7-2 and TRBJ2-1; possible D gene TRBD2, 5 bases. V was cut by 4 bases and J by 5 bases, with 15 bases left in between. Germline assignment: CDR1 SGHTA and CDR2 FQGNSA. The CDR3 length is 15 residues. The CDR3 sequence: CASSSARTGHNEQFF. The CDR3 DNA is TGTGCCAGCAGCTCAGCACGGACTGGCCACAATGAGCAGTTCTTC.

This clonotype was seen a handful of times. The genes are TRBV5-1 and TRBJ1-5; TRBD1 is a possible D gene (6 bases). The germline V gene encodes CDR1 SGHRS and CDR2 YFSETQ. Trimming shortened V by 3 bases and J by 4 bases, and 11 bases separated the two germline ends. This CDR3 spans 14 amino acids. CDR3: CASSYGQPNQPQHF. In DNA form, the CDR3 reads TGCGCCAGCAGCTACGGACAGCCTAATCAGCCCCAGCATTTT.

This clonotype has at least ten counts. V gene TRBV6-5 combines with J gene TRBJ1-1; D possibly corresponds to TRBD1 (5 bases). Per the germline V gene, CDR1 is MNHEY and CDR2 is SVGAGI. V lost 7 bases to trimming and J lost 4 bases, with 13 bases between them. This CDR3 contains 13 residues. CDR3 sequence: CASTGARGTEAFF. Here the CDR3 DNA reads TGTGCCAGCACCGGGGCCCGGGGCACTGAAGCTTTCTTT.

This clonotype was observed many times. The rearrangement links TRBV3-1 to TRBJ2-2; D gene ambiguous. The CDR3 consists of 11 residues. Trimming stripped 8 bases from V and 6 bases from J, with 7 bases between. The germline gives CDR1 LGHDT, CDR2 YNNKEL (reference sequence). CDR3 loop: CASQVAGELFF. In nucleotides, the CDR3 is TGTGCCAGCCAGGTCGCCGGGGAGCTGTTTTTT.

In this sample, this clonotype turned up many times. The chain joins TRBV3-1 to TRBJ2-4; the D gene is possibly TRBD1 (6 bases). The V gene lost 0 bases and the J gene lost 4 bases, with 19 bases spanning the gap. The CDR3 sequence is 18 residues long. Germline CDR1 is LGHDT and CDR2 is YNNKEL (reference sequence). The CDR3 DNA follows: TGTGCCAGCAGCCAAGATGCTTTAATAGGGCAGGGGAAAAACATTCAGTACTTC. It specifies CASSQDALIGQGKNIQYF. Supplemented by reference TRBV3-1 and TRBJ2-4, the full variable domain reads DTAVSQTPKYLVTQMGNDKSIKCEQNLGHDTMYWYKQDSKKFLKIMFSYNNKELIINETVPNRFSPKSPDKAHLNLHINSLELGDSAVYFCASSQDALIGQGKNIQYFGAGTRLSVL.

This clonotype was counted many times. The chain employs TRBV11-2 and TRBJ2-2; no clear D. Germline V gene lookup returns CDR1 SGHAT and CDR2 FQNNGV. The CDR3 is 13 residues long. The V end was cut by 0 bases, the J end by 5 bases, with 4 bases between. The CDR3 DNA is TGTGCCAGCAGCTTAGATTTGACCGGGGAGCTGTTTTTT. Protein: CASSLDLTGELFF.

This clonotype was seen at least ten times. The V and J genes are TRBV4-1 and TRBJ2-7, with TRBD2 as a possible D gene (7 bases). This CDR3 is built from 16 residues. Germline values: CDR1 MGHRA, CDR2 YSYEKL. V was clipped by 0 bases and J by 3 bases, with 15 bases between them. The CDR3 region is CASSQDFAGDYYEQYF. In DNA form, the CDR3 reads TGCGCCAGCAGCCAAGATTTCGCAGGGGACTACTACGAGCAGTACTTC.

Of note for this clonotype: This may stem from a read error, because a much larger clone lies one nucleotide away. The gene calls are TRBV7-2 and TRBJ2-7, with 11 bases identical to TRBD2. Per germline, CDR1 SGHTA and CDR2 FQGNSA. CDR3 length: 15 residues. Trimming removed 5 bases from V and 12 bases from J; junction bases left unmatched: 15. CDR3 in amino acids: CASSQFSGRATSWYF. Here the CDR3 DNA reads TGTGCCAGCAGCCAATTTAGCGGGAGGGCAACCAGTTGGTACTTC.

This clonotype was counted many times. The chain links TRBV9 to TRBJ2-3; possible D gene TRBD2, 6 bases. The germline V gene encodes CDR1 SGDLS and CDR2 YYNGEE. CDR3 length: 15 amino acids. Trimming took 4 bases from V and 6 from J, leaving 18 bases between them. CDR3 loop: CASSSLGTSGDTQYF. In DNA form, the CDR3 reads TGTGCCAGCAGCTCCCTAGGGACTTCTGGGGATACGCAGTATTTT.

This clonotype was recorded at least ten times. This chain links TRBV15 with TRBJ2-3; D ambiguous. V gave up 1 base and J gave up 1 base, with 6 bases separating them. The length of the CDR3 is 14 residues. The germline V gene has CDR1 LNHNV and CDR2 YYDKDF (reference sequence). The CDR3 nucleotides read TGTGCCACCAGCAGAGGTCCGGGCACAGATACGCAGTATTTT. It yields the protein CATSRGPGTDTQYF.

This clonotype was picked up many times. The CDR3 protein is CASSHYRLNTEAFF. The CDR3 DNA follows: TGTGCCAGCAGCCACTACAGGTTGAACACTGAAGCTTTCTTT. The V and J genes are TRBV5-6 and TRBJ1-1; TRBD1 is a possible D gene (5 bases). Between the trimmed V and J ends, which lost 4 bases and 0 bases, there was a span of 10 bases. This CDR3 has 14 residues. Germline CDR1 SGHDT, CDR2 YYEEEE. The variable domain in full, with the rest retrieved from reference TRBV5-6 and TRBJ1-1, is DAGVTQSPTHLIKTRGQQVTLRCSPKSGHDTVSWYQQALGQGPQFIFQYYEEEERQRGNFPDRFSGHQFPNYSSELNVNALLLGDSALYLCASSHYRLNTEAFFGQGTRLTVV.

This clonotype was counted many times. The chain employs TRBV6-5 and TRBJ2-5; D may be TRBD2 (6 bases). In germline, CDR1 is MNHEY, CDR2 SVGAGI. V lost 2 bases, J lost 0 bases, and 10 bases lay in between. This CDR3 has 15 residues. This chain's CDR3 is CASSYVAGYQETQYF. CDR3 in DNA: TGTGCCAGCAGTTACGTGGCGGGGTACCAAGAGACCCAGTACTTC.

This clonotype was counted at least ten times. The V gene is TRBV9, the J gene TRBJ2-5, with TRBD1 matching over 8 bases. CDR1 SGDLS and CDR2 YYNGEE come from the germline V gene. CDR3 size: 15 residues. J lost 5 bases, V lost 5 bases, and 11 bases had no gene match. CDR3 residues: CASSHTSGGTETQYF. CDR3 nucleotides: TGTGCCAGCAGTCATACCTCAGGGGGCACGGAGACCCAGTACTTC.

The chain links TRBV19 to TRBJ2-1, with D unresolved. Looked up from germline, CDR1 is LNHDA and CDR2 is SQIVND (reference sequence). This CDR3 contains 16 residues. Trimming left V 3 bases short and J 0 bases short, with 12 bases between. CDR3 coding DNA: TGTGCCAGTAGTATTGGTACGGATAGCTCCTACAATGAGCAGTTCTTC. Amino acids: CASSIGTDSSYNEQFF.

This clonotype has more than one count but fewer than ten. CDR3 protein: CASVGGGGGDTQYF. CDR3 nucleotide sequence: TGTGCCAGCGTTGGTGGAGGGGGTGGGGATACGCAGTATTTT. The chain has TRBV6-2 or TRBV6-3 and TRBJ2-3; D assignment may be TRBD1 or TRBD2 (6 bases each). The germline V gene has CDR1 MNHEY and CDR2 SVGEGT. The CDR3 extends over 14 amino acids. V shed 8 bases and J shed 6 bases, with 18 bases lying between them.

This clonotype was counted ten times or more. The rearrangement joins TRBV5-1 to TRBJ2-5; D perhaps matches TRBD2 (5 bases). V lost 4 bases and J 7 bases, leaving 14 bases between the germline ends. CDR1 and CDR2 from the germline V gene are SGHRS and YFSETQ. CDR3 length: 13 amino acids. CDR3 sequence reads: CASSPSGMGTQYF. The CDR3 region has the DNA TGCGCCAGCAGCCCATCGGGGATGGGGACCCAGTACTTC.

This clonotype occurred many times. The rearrangement links TRBV12-3 or TRBV12-4 to TRBJ2-5; 10 bases are a match to TRBD1. This CDR3 is 13 amino acids long. Unmatched junction bases numbered 3, after V lost 7 bases and J lost 4 bases. The CDR3 here is CASTRTGGETQYF. The CDR3 DNA reads TGTGCCAGCACCCGGACAGGGGGAGAGACCCAGTACTTC.

At least ten counts were recorded for this clonotype. The chain combines TRBV20-1 with TRBJ2-1; D unclear. V was pared by 2 bases and J by 6 bases, with 5 bases between. Per germline, CDR1 DFQATT and CDR2 SNEGSKA (reference sequence). The CDR3 runs to 11 residues. The CDR3 loop reads CSARKVNEQFF. The CDR3 nucleotides are TGCAGTGCTAGAAAGGTCAATGAGCAGTTCTTC.